This TCR beta chain was observed in a study of T cell responses to AZD1222 COVID-19 vaccine. The CDR3 length is 15 residues. Trimming left V 6 bases short and J 0 bases short, with 15 bases between. Germline V gene data show CDR1 as MDHEN and CDR2 as SYDVKM. The table came from immunoSEQ multiplex PCR; TCRdb's copy has only in-frame clones and leaves some out. The data hold more than 90,000 clones, with around 89% observed a single time. This clonotype was sampled from an adult who received the AZD1222 COVID-19 vaccine. Material: peripheral blood, obtained 28 days after the second AZD1222 dose. The chain joins TRBV28 to TRBJ2-7, with D hard to call. The CDR3 spells CASSATYYPSYEQYF. The CDR3 DNA reads TGTGCCAGCAGCGCTACGTATTACCCCTCCTACGAGCAGTACTTC.